This T cell receptor beta chain was identified in a study of blood T cell repertoires in COVID-19. Study details: Sample material is recorded as cDNA or gDNA derived from T cells, B-cell-depleted T cells, or PBMCs.

Assay: immunoSEQ multiplex PCR; the TCRdb copy retains only in-frame clones and omits some. The sample holds more than 9,500 clones, around 70% seen once. Seattle patients were enrolled during active infection and followed longitudinally. The TCR was taken from a man aged 60 to 75 with COVID-19, enrolled during active disease. The sample comprised peripheral blood.

In DNA form, the CDR3 reads TGTGCCTGGAGTGTACTAGCGGACACCTACGAGCAGTACTTC. Translated: CAWSVLADTYEQYF. This chain connects TRBV30 to TRBJ2-7; 8 bases agree with TRBD2. V gave up 0 bases and J gave up 2 bases; unmatched junction bases: 3. In germline, CDR1 is GTSNPN, CDR2 SVGIG (reference sequence). The CDR3 runs to 14 residues. Filled out from reference TRBV30 and TRBJ2-7, the complete variable domain reads SQTIHQWPATLVQPVGSPLSLECTVEGTSNPNLYWYRQAAGRGLQLLFYSVGIGQISSEVPQNLSASRPQDRQFILSSKKLLLSDSGFYLCAWSVLADTYEQYFGPGTRLTVT.